This T cell receptor (beta chain) was found in a study of cytomegalovirus exposure and HLA in healthy donors. CDR3 size: 16 residues. V was trimmed by 4 bases and J by 1 base, leaving 14 bases between them. CDR1 is MGHRA, CDR2 YSYEKL, per germline. Clones were read by immunoSEQ multiplex PCR, and TCRdb kept only the in-frame ones, dropping some. The sample yields 100,000 to 150,000 clones, about nine tenths seen once. Specimen: PBMCs. The chain links TRBV4-1 to TRBJ1-3, with a tentative D call TRBD1 (6 bases). The source of this sequence is a man younger than 40 in good health and CMV-seronegative. The CDR3 sequence is CASSLTGQKSGNTIYF. The CDR3 DNA reads TGCGCCAGCAGCCTCACAGGGCAGAAGTCTGGAAACACCATATATTTT.